This T cell receptor beta chain was found in a study of post-analysis software for immune sequencing data (dated by TCRdb to 2014 to 2015). About the full investigation: Recorded disease courses included relapsing-remitting, secondary progressive and progressive-relapsing multiple sclerosis, with some patients lacking subtype annotation. The patient repertoires were set against around eleven previously published healthy control repertoires from donors whose ages ranged from roughly 6 to 25 years. A subset of samples was prepared in parallel using single-end sample barcoding, then pooled and co-amplified after Illumina adapter ligation. The paper as a whole reports these results and caveats: When samples were clustered directly using the F measure, samples prepared in the same batch co-clustered strongly, which prompted a batch-effect correction. Significantly higher frequencies in patients than in controls were found for a handful of TRBV segments, including TRBV5-6, TRBV5-1 and TRBV20-1. Normalized Chao1 diversity was significantly lower in multiple sclerosis patients than controls, suggesting substantial peripheral T-cell clonal expansion. The control group was slightly older than the multiple sclerosis patient group.

To demonstrate the VDJtools post-analysis software, the study profiled TCR beta repertoires from the peripheral blood of about a dozen young patients with multiple sclerosis. The multiple sclerosis patients were children and adolescents between roughly 6 and 16 years of age. Libraries were built with PCR. The listed sequencing device is Illumina HiSeq 2500. To reduce PCR and sequencing biases, unique molecular identifiers were incorporated into the TCR beta cDNA libraries. Per 1 to 10 million input T cells, roughly 0.5 million cDNA molecules were obtained, such that each molecule approximated one T cell. The same protocol used for the earlier healthy control dataset was applied to prepare and sequence the patient libraries. Samples belonging to the same batch were prepared together, multiplexed and sequenced on a shared HiSeq lane. In the source study's methods: Raw barcoded reads were processed with MIGEC, discarding single-read molecular identifier groups before consensus assembly and CDR3 extraction. Clonotype tables were post-analysed with VDJtools, normalizing diversity by down-sampling all datasets to the smallest sample size. To correct batch-related cross-sample contamination, repertoire overlap clustering matched CDR3 amino acid sequences but not nucleotide sequences. TCRdb reanalyzed the raw reads on its own, using fastp at Q25 for trimming and MiXCR for clone calling, and kept in-frame beta chains. Rows matching on CDR3 protein sequence are summarized as one entry with the most common DNA and genes. The V and J calls and clone size are TCRdb's, not the authors'. The sample has some 450,000 distinct CDR3 sequences on record, over 35% of them singletons. The leading ten clones occupy roughly an eighth of the sample.

V is cut back by 7 bases and J by 0 bases, with 6 bases in the junction unmatched. CDR1 and CDR2 are read off the germline V gene as LGHNA and YNFKEQ. The CDR3 goes from the cysteine to the phenylalanine over 15 residues. The read is trimmed to its CDR3 DNA, 45 bases read in frame from base 1. With regard to this clonotype: What this receptor recognizes is not known. Base qualities are not provided; no much larger clone lies one nucleotide away.

The V and J genes are TRBV4-2 and TRBJ1-1; 9 central bases correspond to TRBD1. This receptor was obtained from a girl aged 5-17 years with multiple sclerosis. Sequenced: blood. CDR3 loop: CASITGGGMNTEAFF. The DNA sequence follows: TGTGCCAGCATCACAGGGGGCGGCATGAACACTGAAGCTTTCTTT.